This entry lists 6 T cell receptor beta chains sequenced from one sample in a study of cytomegalovirus exposure and HLA in healthy donors. It was with 60 Vbeta and 13 Jbeta primers that the PCR ran. Assay used: immunoSEQ multiplex PCR; TCRdb lists only in-frame clones, some missing. The sample carries some 190,000 clones, around 80% recorded once. The sample was PBMCs. Source of these receptors: a girl between 10 and 17 years old in good health and CMV-seropositive.

Details on this clone: One end of the junction is discordant with germline, which a read error may explain. The chain carries TRBV4-3 and TRBJ1-5; D might be TRBD1 (6 bases). CDR3 length: 14 amino acids. In germline, CDR1 is LGHNA, CDR2 YSLEER. CDR3 nucleotide sequence: TGCGCCAGCAGTCAAGAAGGGGGATCCCAGCCCCAGCATTTT. Translating it yields CASSQEGGSQPQHF.

The J gene is TRBJ2-1, the V gene TRBV27; 8 nucleotides align to TRBD1. V gave up 4 bases and J gave up 11 bases; unmatched junction bases: 10. This CDR3 is 14 amino acids long. The germline gives CDR1 MNHEY, CDR2 SMNVEV (reference sequence). The CDR3 bases are TGTGCCAGCAGTTACGGACAGGGCTTAGAAAAGCAGTTCTTC. Amino acid sequence: CASSYGQGLEKQFF.

The chain uses TRBV18 and TRBJ2-7; 8 bases line up with TRBD2. With V trimmed by 2 bases and J by 2 bases, 8 bases remained unmatched. This CDR3 is 16 amino acids long. From germline, CDR1 is KGHSH and CDR2 LQKENI. CDR3 protein: CASSPIFSGEPYEQYF. Here the CDR3 DNA reads TGTGCCAGCTCACCAATCTTTAGCGGGGAACCCTACGAGCAGTACTTC.

This rearrangement joins TRBV7-2 to TRBJ1-2; 8 bases fit TRBD1. In germline, CDR1 is SGHTA, CDR2 FQGNSA. This CDR3 is 15 amino acids long. V gave up 5 bases and J gave up 6 bases; unmatched junction bases: 11. This CDR3 is CASSPRQGSVHGYTF. CDR3 DNA sequence: TGTGCCAGCAGCCCACGACAGGGGTCGGTACATGGCTACACCTTC.

The chain couples TRBV7-8 to TRBJ2-7; weak D call: TRBD2 (6 bases). In germline, CDR1 is SGHVS, CDR2 FQNEAQ. The CDR3 spans 14 residues. Trimming cost V 1 base and J 3 bases, with 10 bases left between them. This chain's CDR3 is CASSLEGLVYEQYF. The DNA for the CDR3 is TGTGCCAGCAGCTTAGAGGGACTGGTCTACGAGCAGTACTTC.

The rearrangement links TRBV18 to TRBJ2-5, with D unresolved. The V and J ends lost 0 bases and 1 base respectively, with 9 bases between them. The CDR3 runs to 15 residues. Germline-derived CDR1 and CDR2 are KGHSH and LQKENI. The CDR3 loop reads CASSPPSTTQETQYF. For the CDR3, the DNA is TGTGCCAGCTCACCACCGTCAACTACCCAAGAGACCCAGTACTTC.